Shown below are 29 T cell receptor beta chains from a single sample sequenced in a study of T-cell memory formation after mild COVID-19. Each CDR3 protein gets one entry after TCRdb re-called the 5' RACE reads with MiXCR. The table shows roughly 280,000 distinct CDR3 sequences, with 8% to 9% occurring only once. The material sequenced was PBMCs or a T cell subset sorted from them (not recorded which). These receptor sequences come from a young man who had mild COVID-19 (a few samples of this study predate the infection). Cell type and time point are not known.

This clonotype was counted many times. The rearrangement links TRBV5-1 to TRBJ2-7; D unresolved. Germline V gene lookup returns CDR1 SGHRS and CDR2 YFSETQ. This CDR3 is 15 amino acids long. The V and J ends lost 0 bases and 3 bases respectively, with 13 bases between them. Written as DNA, the CDR3 is TGCGCCAGCAGCTTGGCCATACTGACGGACTACGAGCAGTACTTC. Its protein product is CASSLAILTDYEQYF.

With regard to this clonotype: The junction shows a germline mismatch at one end, possibly a read error. This chain connects TRBV7-9 to TRBJ2-7; 10 nucleotides align to TRBD1. Germline V gene lookup returns CDR1 SEHNR and CDR2 FQNEAQ (reference sequence). This CDR3 is 14 amino acids long. The CDR3 DNA reads TGTGTCAGCAGCCCTCGGGACAGGGGATCCGAGCAGTACTTC. It specifies CVSSPRDRGSEQYF.

J is TRBJ2-7 and V is TRBV7-9, with D unresolved. In germline, CDR1 is SEHNR, CDR2 FQNEAQ (reference sequence). The CDR3 has 12 amino acids. Trimming took 3 bases from V and 7 from J, leaving 10 bases between them. The CDR3 coding sequence is TGTGCCAGCAGCTTTTTTACAGAAGAGCAGTACGTC. It yields the protein CASSFFTEEQYV.

This clonotype appeared a few times. The gene calls are TRBV11-3 and TRBJ2-2; 8 bases are shared with TRBD1. The germline V gene encodes CDR1 SGHNT and CDR2 YENEEA. This CDR3 spans 16 amino acids. Unmatched junction bases numbered 10, after V lost 5 bases and J lost 5 bases. This CDR3 is CASSLTTGAITGELFF. DNA of the CDR3: TGTGCCAGCAGCCTAACGACAGGGGCGATTACCGGGGAGCTGTTTTTT. Full variable domain (outside the CDR3, taken from reference TRBV11-3 and TRBJ2-2): EAGVVQSPRYKIIEKKQPVAFWCNPISGHNTLYWYLQNLGQGPELLIRYENEEAVDDSQLPKDRFSAERLKGVDSTLKIQPAELGDSAVYLCASSLTTGAITGELFFGEGSRLTVL.

This clonotype was seen repeatedly, ten times or more. V gene TRBV5-1 combines with J gene TRBJ2-5; D remains unclear. V shed 0 bases and J shed 5 bases, with 5 bases lying between them. Germline V lookup: CDR1 SGHRS, CDR2 YFSETQ. The CDR3 has 12 residues. As DNA, the CDR3 is TGCGCCAGCAGCTTGGCCTTGGAGACCCAGTACTTC. Translation gives CASSLALETQYF.

V is TRBV7-2 and J is TRBJ1-2; 9 bases line up with TRBD1. Germline V gives CDR1 SGHTA, CDR2 FQGNSA. Trimming took 1 base from V and 1 from J; bases not matched to a gene: 4. This CDR3 comprises 16 residues. CDR3 DNA sequence: TGTGCCAGCAGCTTAGAGTGGACAGGGGATAACTATGGCTACACCTTC. This gives the protein CASSLEWTGDNYGYTF.

This clonotype was found many times. The CDR3 spells CASSLGTGAPYNEQFF. CDR3 DNA sequence: TGTGCCAGCAGTTTAGGTACGGGGGCCCCTTACAATGAGCAGTTCTTC. The rearrangement joins TRBV27 to TRBJ2-1; D might be TRBD1 or TRBD2, each matching 6 bases. The germline gives CDR1 MNHEY, CDR2 SMNVEV (reference sequence). The CDR3 runs to 16 residues. V lost 2 bases and J lost 4, with 15 bases in between.

This clonotype was recorded a few times. The rearrangement uses TRBV19 and TRBJ2-6; D gene ambiguous. The CDR3 consists of 15 residues. Germline V gives CDR1 LNHDA, CDR2 SQIVND (reference sequence). Trimming took 0 bases from V and 0 from J, leaving 3 bases between them. CDR3 region: CASSIESSGANVLTF. CDR3 DNA sequence: TGTGCCAGTAGTATAGAAAGCTCTGGGGCCAACGTCCTGACTTTC.

As DNA, the CDR3 is TGTGCCAGCAGCGCGACCGGGACTAGCGGGCCATACGAGCAGTACTTC. As protein: CASSATGTSGPYEQYF. The gene calls are TRBV9 and TRBJ2-7, with 12 bases matching TRBD2. Trimming removed 3 bases from V and 4 bases from J; junction bases left unmatched: 8. There are 16 residues in the CDR3. The germline CDR1 and CDR2 sequences are SGDLS and YYNGEE.

The chain joins TRBV4-3 to TRBJ1-1; the D is unclear. Per the germline V gene, CDR1 is LGHNA and CDR2 is YSLEER. V shed 1 base and J shed 6 bases, with 12 bases lying between them. This CDR3 spans 14 amino acids. In nucleotides, the CDR3 is TGCGCCAGCAGCCAAGTTCCGAGGGCCCCTGAAGCTTTCTTT. Translation: CASSQVPRAPEAFF.

This clonotype was counted only a few times. V usage is TRBV21-1 and J usage is TRBJ2-7; the listed D gene, TRBD2, was not tested against the DNA. TRBV21-1 is designated a pseudogene. This CDR3 has 15 residues. CDR3 loop: CASSNLPGPDYEQYV. The CDR3 DNA reads as TGTGCCAGCAGCAATTTGCCGGGACCAGACTACGAGCAGTACGTC.

This clonotype was detected only a few times. The gene calls are TRBV7-3 and TRBJ2-3; 7 nucleotides match TRBD2. Per the germline V gene, CDR1 is SGHTA and CDR2 is FQGTGA. This CDR3 is 14 amino acids long. The J segment lost 2 bases and the V segment lost 3 bases, leaving 2 bases of the junction unmatched. The CDR3 sequence: CASSLSGDTDTQYF. CDR3 nucleotide sequence: TGTGCCAGCAGCTTGAGCGGGGACACAGATACGCAGTATTTT.

The chain has TRBV20-1 and TRBJ2-1; TRBD2 is a possible D gene (6 bases). From germline, CDR1 is DFQATT and CDR2 SNEGSKA (reference sequence). With 0 bases removed from V and 0 bases from J, the gap between germline ends came to 9 bases. CDR3 length: 15 residues. CDR3 sequence reads: CSAREGRISYNEQFF. CDR3 DNA: TGCAGTGCTAGAGAAGGGAGGATCTCCTACAATGAGCAGTTCTTC.

The DNA for the CDR3 is TGTGCCAGCAGCCAAGATGTAGGACGGCAAGAGACCCAGTACTTC. Translation: CASSQDVGRQETQYF. This chain links TRBV4-2 with TRBJ2-5; D is undetermined. V was cut by 0 bases and J by 2 bases, with 10 bases left in between. The CDR3 extends over 15 amino acids. Germline CDR1 LGHNA, CDR2 YNFKEQ.

The CDR3 bases are TGTGCCAGCAGCCAAGAACGGCGGGGGTACGATGAGCAGTTCTTC. Its translation: CASSQERRGYDEQFF. The J gene is TRBJ2-1, the V gene TRBV4-2; 7 nucleotides match TRBD2. With 0 bases clipped from V and 8 bases from J, the junction kept 7 bases outside the gene matches. Germline CDR1 is LGHNA and CDR2 is YNFKEQ. The CDR3 is made up of 15 amino acids.

A few counts support this clonotype. The chain employs TRBV5-1 and TRBJ2-5; 8 positions agree with TRBD2. CDR1 is SGHRS, CDR2 YFSETQ, per germline. The CDR3 is made up of 15 amino acids. V was clipped by 4 bases and J by 5 bases; unmatched bases: 10. Here the CDR3 reads CASSDAGTSGETQYF. The CDR3 coding sequence is TGCGCCAGCAGCGACGCCGGGACTAGTGGGGAGACCCAGTACTTC.

The rearrangement links TRBV20-1 to TRBJ2-4, with TRBD1 identical over 11 bases. From germline, CDR1 is DFQATT and CDR2 SNEGSKA (reference sequence). The CDR3 extends over 12 amino acids. V dropped 6 bases and J dropped 6; count of bases not matched to a gene: 1. In DNA, the CDR3 is TGCAGTGCAGGGACAGGGGGAAACATTCAGTACTTC. It translates to CSAGTGGNIQYF.

There are a few counts of this clonotype. The chain uses TRBV7-9 and TRBJ2-2; D is ambiguous. V was pared by 4 bases and J by 6 bases, with 15 bases between. The CDR3 has 15 amino acids. The germline gives CDR1 SEHNR, CDR2 FQNEAQ (reference sequence). CDR3 sequence (DNA): TGTGCCAGCAGCTCCTCGCGGTCGGACCCCGGGGAGCTGTTTTTT. Protein sequence: CASSSSRSDPGELFF.

The table lists this clonotype with many counts. This chain joins TRBV7-2 and TRBJ2-1; D gene ambiguous. Germline V gene sequence: CDR1 SGHTA, CDR2 FQGNSA. The CDR3 runs 12 residues. Trimming pared 1 base from V and 12 bases from J, leaving 10 bases between. CDR3 in amino acids: CASSLVGLGQFF. The CDR3 nucleotides read TGTGCCAGCAGCTTAGTAGGCCTGGGGCAGTTCTTC.

The rearrangement links TRBV7-2 to TRBJ1-2; 7 nucleotides line up with TRBD1. V lost 4 bases, J lost 8 bases, and 13 bases stayed unmatched. The CDR3 consists of 15 residues. CDR1 and CDR2 from the germline V gene are SGHTA and FQGNSA. CDR3 DNA sequence: TGTGCCAGCAGCTACGACAGGGTGCGCGTAGTCGGCTACACCTTC. Translated: CASSYDRVRVVGYTF.

This clonotype has a count of ten or more. This chain links TRBV7-2 with TRBJ1-5; no clear D gene. Germline CDR1 is SGHTA and CDR2 is FQGNSA. The CDR3 has 14 residues. V was cut by 2 bases and J by 1 base, with 6 bases left in between. CDR3 bases: TGTGCCAGCAGCTTACCCTTGAGCAATCAGCCCCAGCATTTT. Its translation: CASSLPLSNQPQHF.

This clonotype occurred many times. V usage is TRBV5-1 and J usage is TRBJ1-1; 8 bases align to TRBD1. The CDR3 consists of 14 residues. V was clipped by 4 bases and J by 6 bases; unmatched bases: 8. From germline, CDR1 is SGHRS and CDR2 YFSETQ. The CDR3 reads CASSDSDRGSEAFF. The CDR3 nucleotides read TGCGCCAGCAGCGACAGCGACAGGGGTTCTGAAGCTTTCTTT.

There are many counts of this clonotype. This chain connects TRBV11-2 to TRBJ2-1, with D unresolved. The CDR3 consists of 16 residues. Deletions cut 5 bases from V and 0 bases from J, with 14 bases between. The germline gives CDR1 SGHAT, CDR2 FQNNGV. For the CDR3, the DNA is TGTGCCAGCAGCGAACCCCCGGCCACCTCCTACAATGAGCAGTTCTTC. This encodes CASSEPPATSYNEQFF.

The chain is built from TRBV7-2 and TRBJ2-5, with TRBD2 matching 12 bases. Per germline, CDR1 SGHTA and CDR2 FQGNSA. There are 15 residues in the CDR3. With V trimmed by 5 bases and J by 3 bases, 4 bases remained unmatched. The CDR3 is CASSPRLAGEETQYF. CDR3 in DNA: TGTGCCAGCAGCCCCCGACTAGCGGGGGAAGAGACCCAGTACTTC.

This clonotype occurred a few times. CDR3 residues: CAISGGDGYGYTF. The CDR3 DNA reads as TGTGCCATCAGTGGTGGGGACGGCTATGGCTACACCTTC. V usage is TRBV10-3 and J usage is TRBJ1-2, with D perhaps TRBD1 (5 bases). V was cut by 4 bases and J by 4 bases, with 10 bases left in between. Germline loops: CDR1 ENHRY, CDR2 SYGVKD. The CDR3 has 13 residues.

The V and J genes are TRBV7-2 and TRBJ1-2; TRBD1 aligns across 7 bases. The J segment lost 9 bases and the V segment lost 1 base, leaving 8 bases of the junction unmatched. Germline values: CDR1 SGHTA, CDR2 FQGNSA. This CDR3 region has 14 residues. CDR3 loop: CASSLVIRGESYTF. The CDR3 DNA sequence: TGTGCCAGCAGCTTAGTGATCAGGGGGGAGAGCTACACCTTC. The variable domain in full, completed from reference TRBV7-2 and TRBJ1-2, reads GAGVSQSPSNKVTEKGKDVELRCDPISGHTALYWYRQSLGQGLEFLIYFQGNSAPDKSGLPSDRFSAERTGGSVSTLTIQRTQQEDSAVYLCASSLVIRGESYTFGSGTRLTVV.

The rearrangement links TRBV18 to TRBJ2-3; unclear D gene. The ends were cut back, 1 base at V and 0 bases at J, with 8 bases in the middle. The V gene's germline CDR1 is KGHSH and CDR2 LQKENI. The length of the CDR3 is 15 residues. The CDR3 loop reads CASSPQTSSTDTQYF. CDR3 coding DNA: TGTGCCAGCTCACCACAGACTTCTAGCACAGATACGCAGTATTTT.

This chain links TRBV20-1 with TRBJ2-3; D uncertain. The CDR3 is 15 residues long. Germline V gene lookup returns CDR1 DFQATT and CDR2 SNEGSKA (reference sequence). V was shortened by 2 bases and J by 4 bases, with 16 bases between the two germline ends. CDR3 residues: CSARLGPEPADTQYF. CDR3 nucleotides: TGCAGTGCTAGATTAGGGCCAGAACCTGCAGATACGCAGTATTTT.

This clonotype was detected a few times. This chain links TRBV7-2 with TRBJ1-2; possibly TRBD1 for D (5 bases). Germline CDR1 is SGHTA and CDR2 is FQGNSA. The length of the CDR3 is 11 residues. V was clipped by 5 bases and J by 7 bases, with 8 bases between them. The CDR3: CASSPRVGYTF. In DNA, the CDR3 is TGTGCCAGCAGCCCCAGGGTTGGCTACACCTTC.